Listed below are T cell receptor beta chains from one sample, sequenced in a study of shared clonotypes between healthy human individuals. Produced via immunoSEQ multiplex PCR; TCRdb's table is partial and in-frame only. The sample records some 660,000 clones, 73% being singletons. The specimen was memory CD4+ T cells sorted from blood. These receptors originate from a woman between 25 and 40 years old in good health. CDR3s include the opening cysteine and the closing phenylalanine or tryptophan. D genes are given only for firm matches. Clone size is not always given. Where it is, it says once, few, many or a class for expanded clones.

j_call v_call clone_size d_call cdr3_aa cdr3_nt
TRBJ1-2 TRBV6-5 . TRBD1 CASTRGQNYGYTF TGTGCCAGCACCAGGGGACAGAACTATGGCTACACCTTC
TRBJ2-7 TRBV15 . . CATSRITASSYEQYF TGTGCCACCAGCAGAATAACCGCTAGCTCCTACGAGCAGTACTTC
TRBJ1-2 TRBV28 . . CASRHYGSYGYTF TGTGCCAGCAGGCACTACGGGAGCTATGGCTACACCTTC
TRBJ2-7 TRBV6-1 . . CASSVGTGNYEQYF TGTGCCAGCAGTGTAGGTACAGGTAACTACGAGCAGTACTTC
TRBJ2-7 TRBV5-4 once TRBD2 CASSLGTSGSKGYEQYF TGTGCCAGCAGCTTGGGTACTAGCGGGAGTAAGGGCTACGAGCAGTACTTC
TRBJ1-5 TRBV2 . TRBD1 CASSGGQGFSQPQHF TGTGCCAGCAGCGGGGGACAGGGGTTCTCTCAGCCCCAGCATTTT
TRBJ2-7 TRBV7-2 . TRBD2 CASSLEAGPTYEQYF TGTGCCAGCAGCTTAGAAGCGGGACCAACCTACGAGCAGTACTTC
TRBJ2-3 TRBV7-2 . TRBD2 CASSLVSLPSGRSSQLYF TGTGCCAGCAGCTTAGTCAGTTTGCCTAGCGGGAGAAGTTCGCAGTTGTATTTT
TRBJ1-5 TRBV7-8 . TRBD1 CASSLLGQGARNQPQHF TGTGCCAGCAGCTTACTGGGACAGGGGGCCAGGAATCAGCCCCAGCATTTT
TRBJ1-1 TRBV19 . . CASSLGGPGTEAFF TGTGCCAGTAGTCTGGGGGGGCCGGGCACTGAAGCTTTCTTT
TRBJ2-1 TRBV19 . TRBD2 CASSGTSGRADEQFF TGTGCCAGTAGTGGGACTAGCGGGAGGGCGGATGAGCAGTTCTTC
TRBJ2-1 TRBV2 . TRBD2 CASSVGSGRRYNEQFF TGTGCCAGCAGTGTAGGTAGCGGGAGGCGTTACAATGAGCAGTTCTTC
TRBJ2-5 TRBV29-1 few . CSVNGGAQETQYF TGCAGCGTTAATGGGGGGGCCCAAGAGACCCAGTACTTC
TRBJ2-7 TRBV27 few . CASSKSSLYEQYF TGTGCCAGCAGTAAAAGTAGTCTCTACGAGCAGTACTTC
TRBJ2-1 TRBV7-6 . . CASSSRGLDEQFF TGTGCCAGCAGCTCCCGGGGCTTAGATGAGCAGTTCTTC
TRBJ2-7 TRBV11-2 . TRBD1 CASSSPGQGTVEQYF TGTGCCAGCAGCTCACCGGGACAGGGGACGGTCGAGCAGTACTTC
TRBJ2-1 TRBV7-9 many . CASSLERTGNEQFF TGTGCCAGCAGCTTAGAACGGACGGGGAATGAGCAGTTCTTC
TRBJ2-1 TRBV5-1 few . CASSLQVSSYNEQFF TGCGCCAGCAGCTTGCAGGTTAGCTCCTACAATGAGCAGTTCTTC
TRBJ1-1 TRBV6-1 . . CASNTGRAEAFF TGTGCCAGCAACACAGGGAGGGCTGAAGCTTTCTTT
TRBJ2-4 TRBV28 . TRBD1 CASSFPTGGGNIQYF TGTGCCAGCAGTTTCCCGACAGGGGGGGGGAACATTCAGTACTTC
TRBJ1-1 TRBV28 once . CASRGPGLGAFF TGTGCCAGCAGGGGCCCGGGACTAGGAGCTTTCTTT
TRBJ2-7 TRBV5-1 . TRBD2 CASSLEGGSYEQYF TGCGCCAGCAGCTTGGAGGGCGGGAGCTACGAGCAGTACTTC
TRBJ2-7 TRBV9 . . CASSEGDVGSYEQYF TGTGCCAGCAGCGAGGGAGACGTAGGCTCCTACGAGCAGTACTTC
TRBJ2-1 TRBV6-6 . . CASTQAGSGTYNEQFF TGTGCCAGCACGCAGGCGGGTAGCGGCACCTACAATGAGCAGTTCTTC
TRBJ2-1 TRBV5-6 few . CASSLYHEQFF TGTGCCAGCAGCTTGTACCATGAGCAGTTCTTC
TRBJ2-7 TRBV25-1 . . CASRGTTYEQYF TGTGCCAGCAGGGGCACTACCTACGAGCAGTACTTC
TRBJ1-2 TRBV6-1 . TRBD1 CASSGLSSQGARYGYTF TGTGCCAGCAGTGGATTATCATCACAGGGGGCAAGGTATGGCTACACCTTC
TRBJ2-3 TRBV18 . TRBD2 CASSEAGTPDTQYF TGTGCCAGCTCGGAAGCGGGAACCCCAGATACGCAGTATTTT
TRBJ2-7 TRBV29-1 . TRBD2 CSVDKGTSNYEQYF TGCAGCGTTGATAAAGGGACTAGCAATTACGAGCAGTACTTC
TRBJ2-7 TRBV30 . . CAWGLTYEQYF TGTGCCTGGGGACTAACCTACGAGCAGTACTTC
TRBJ1-5 TRBV28 . . CASTLSDRTFQPQHF TGTGCCAGCACCCTCAGCGACAGGACATTTCAGCCCCAGCATTTT
TRBJ1-1 TRBV7-8 . . CASSLVGVMNTEAFF TGTGCCAGCAGCTTAGTGGGGGTTATGAACACTGAAGCTTTCTTT
TRBJ2-1 TRBV27 . TRBD2 CASRPSGRGEQFF TGTGCCAGCAGACCTAGCGGGAGAGGTGAGCAGTTCTTC
TRBJ2-7 TRBV11-1 . . CASSLVYSGYEQYF TGTGCCAGCAGCTTAGTATATAGCGGCTACGAGCAGTACTTC
TRBJ2-7 TRBV20-1 . . CSASLAYEQYF TGCAGTGCTAGTTTAGCCTACGAGCAGTACTTC
TRBJ2-5 TRBV5-1 . TRBD2 CASSLILANQETQYF TGCGCCAGCAGCCTGATACTAGCGAACCAAGAGACCCAGTACTTC
TRBJ1-6 TRBV6-6 few . CASGAGVNSPLHF TGTGCCAGCGGAGCAGGGGTAAATTCACCCCTCCACTTT
TRBJ2-7 TRBV15 . TRBD2 CATSQTSGSYEQYF TGTGCCACCAGCCAAACTAGCGGGAGTTACGAGCAGTACTTC
TRBJ2-3 TRBV27 . . CASRRGSTDTQYF TGTGCCAGCAGAAGGGGCAGCACAGATACGCAGTATTTT